This T cell receptor beta chain stems from a study of blood T cell repertoires in COVID-19. About the research overall: Acute and convalescent COVID-19 specimens originated in the United States, Italy and Spain. PBMCs, B-cell-depleted T cells, or T cells provided the cDNA or gDNA that made up the material.

In the source study's methods: Reference gene primer amplification gave estimated nucleated cell counts. The repertoire was sequenced with immunoSEQ multiplex PCR; TCRdb's copy has only in-frame clones and lacks some. V and J calls plus clone size are reproduced from that table; the DNA served to infer D and trimming. The table lists roughly 160,000 clones, 80% to 90% of them singletons. Germline V lookup: CDR1 SGHRS, CDR2 YFSETQ. Losses at the gene ends were 5 bases for V and 3 bases for J; bases not matched to a gene: 9. This CDR3 region has 16 residues. V usage is TRBV5-1 and J usage is TRBJ2-5, with 11 bases lining up with TRBD2. Sequenced input: peripheral blood. The TCR originated in an elderly woman with acute or convalescent COVID-19. The CDR3 DNA sequence: TGCGCCAGCAGTTTTGGACTAGCGGGTTGGGAAGAGACCCAGTACTTC. Translating gives CASSFGLAGWEETQYF.